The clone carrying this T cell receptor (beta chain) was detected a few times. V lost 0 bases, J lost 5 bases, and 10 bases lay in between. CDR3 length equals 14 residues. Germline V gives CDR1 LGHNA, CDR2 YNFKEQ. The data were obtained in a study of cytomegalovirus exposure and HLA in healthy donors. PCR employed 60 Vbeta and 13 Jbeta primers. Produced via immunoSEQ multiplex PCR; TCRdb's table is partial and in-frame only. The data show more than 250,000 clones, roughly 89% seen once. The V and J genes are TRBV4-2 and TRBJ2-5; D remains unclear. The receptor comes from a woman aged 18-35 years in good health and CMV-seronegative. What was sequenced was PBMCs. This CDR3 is CASSQELVEETQYF. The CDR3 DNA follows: TGTGCCAGCAGCCAAGAACTGGTTGAGGAGACCCAGTACTTC.